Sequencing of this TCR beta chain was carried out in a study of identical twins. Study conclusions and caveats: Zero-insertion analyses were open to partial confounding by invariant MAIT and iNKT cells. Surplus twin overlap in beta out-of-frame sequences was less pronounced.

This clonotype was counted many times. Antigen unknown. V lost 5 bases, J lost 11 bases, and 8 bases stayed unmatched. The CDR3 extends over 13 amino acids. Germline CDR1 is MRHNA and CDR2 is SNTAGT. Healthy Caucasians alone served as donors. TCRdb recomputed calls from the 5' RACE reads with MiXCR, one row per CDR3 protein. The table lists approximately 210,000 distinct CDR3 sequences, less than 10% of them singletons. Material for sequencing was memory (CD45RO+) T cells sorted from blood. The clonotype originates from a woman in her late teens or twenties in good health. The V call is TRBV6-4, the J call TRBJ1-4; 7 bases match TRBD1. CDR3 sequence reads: CASSPAPGQKLFF. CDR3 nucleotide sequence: TGTGCCAGCAGTCCCGCACCGGGACAGAAACTGTTTTTT.